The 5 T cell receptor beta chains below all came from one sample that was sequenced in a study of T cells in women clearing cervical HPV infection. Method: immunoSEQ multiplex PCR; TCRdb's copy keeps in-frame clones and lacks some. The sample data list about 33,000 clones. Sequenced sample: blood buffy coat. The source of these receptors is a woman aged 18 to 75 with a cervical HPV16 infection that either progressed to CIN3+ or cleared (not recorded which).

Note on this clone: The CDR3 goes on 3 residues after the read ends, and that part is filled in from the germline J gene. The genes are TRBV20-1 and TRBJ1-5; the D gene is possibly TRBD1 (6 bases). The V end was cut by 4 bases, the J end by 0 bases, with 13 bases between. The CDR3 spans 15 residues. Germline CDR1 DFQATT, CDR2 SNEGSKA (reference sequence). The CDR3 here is CSAKRGGNSNQPQHF. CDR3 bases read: TGCAGTGCTAAGAGGGGGGGAAATAGCAATCAGCCC.

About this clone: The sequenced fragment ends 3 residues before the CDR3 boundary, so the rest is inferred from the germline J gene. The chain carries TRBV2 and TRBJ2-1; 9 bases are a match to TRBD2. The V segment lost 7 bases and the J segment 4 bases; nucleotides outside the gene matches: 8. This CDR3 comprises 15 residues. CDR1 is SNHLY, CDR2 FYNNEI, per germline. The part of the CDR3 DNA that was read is TGTGCCAGCAAAGGCGGCGGGGGGGGGTACAATGAG. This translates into CASKGGGGGYNE. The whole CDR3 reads CASKGGGGGYNEQFF.

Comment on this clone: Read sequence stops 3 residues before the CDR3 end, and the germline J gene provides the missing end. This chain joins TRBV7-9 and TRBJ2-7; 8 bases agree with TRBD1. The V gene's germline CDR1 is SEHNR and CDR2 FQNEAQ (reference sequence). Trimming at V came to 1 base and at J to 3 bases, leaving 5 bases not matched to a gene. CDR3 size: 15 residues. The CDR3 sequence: CASSLGFGQGYEQYF. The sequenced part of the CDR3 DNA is TGTGCCAGCAGCTTAGGCTTCGGACAGGGCTACGAG.

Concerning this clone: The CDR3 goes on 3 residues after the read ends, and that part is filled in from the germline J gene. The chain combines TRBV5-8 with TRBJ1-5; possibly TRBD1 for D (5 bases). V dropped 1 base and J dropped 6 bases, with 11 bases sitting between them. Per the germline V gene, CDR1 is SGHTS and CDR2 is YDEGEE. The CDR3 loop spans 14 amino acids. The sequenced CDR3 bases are TGTGCCAGCAGCTTGCCAGGGATCACTCAGCCC. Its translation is CASSLPGITQP. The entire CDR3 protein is CASSLPGITQPQHF.

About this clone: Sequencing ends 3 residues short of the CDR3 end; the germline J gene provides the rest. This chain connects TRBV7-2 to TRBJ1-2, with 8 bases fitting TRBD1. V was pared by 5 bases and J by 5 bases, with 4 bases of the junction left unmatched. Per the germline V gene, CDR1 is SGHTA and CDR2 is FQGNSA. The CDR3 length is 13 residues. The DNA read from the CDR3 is TGTGCCAGCAGCCCCCGGACAGGGTATGGC. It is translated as CASSPRTGYG. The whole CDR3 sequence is CASSPRTGYGYTF.